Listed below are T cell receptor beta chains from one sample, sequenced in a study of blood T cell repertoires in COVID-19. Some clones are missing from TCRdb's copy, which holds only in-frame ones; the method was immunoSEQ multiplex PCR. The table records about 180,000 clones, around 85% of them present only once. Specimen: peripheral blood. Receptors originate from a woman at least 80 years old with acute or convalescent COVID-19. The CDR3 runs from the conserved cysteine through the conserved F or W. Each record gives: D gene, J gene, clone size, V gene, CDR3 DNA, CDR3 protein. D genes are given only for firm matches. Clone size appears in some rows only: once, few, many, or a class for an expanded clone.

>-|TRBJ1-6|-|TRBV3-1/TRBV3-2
TGTGCCAGCAGCCCCCGGACAGACTACTATAATTCACCCCTCCACTTT
CASSPRTDYYNSPLHF
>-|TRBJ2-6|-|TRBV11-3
TGTGCCAGCAGCCCCCGGCCACAGGGTCCCTCTGGGGCCAACGTCCTGACTTTC
CASSPRPQGPSGANVLTF
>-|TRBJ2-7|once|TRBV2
TGTGCCAGCAGTGAGCTGACTAGGATTCGCGAGCAGTACTTC
CASSELTRIREQYF
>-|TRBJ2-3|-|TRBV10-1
TGCGCCAGCAGTGAGTCCTACACAGATACGCAGTATTTT
CASSESYTDTQYF
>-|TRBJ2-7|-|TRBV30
TGTGCCTGGGATCGGGGGTCCTCCCCCTACGAGCAGTACTTC
CAWDRGSSPYEQYF
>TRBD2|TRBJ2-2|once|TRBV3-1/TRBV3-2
TGTGCCAGCAGCCAAAGGTCCACTAGCGGGAGGGCCGGTACCGGGGAGCTGTTTTTT
CASSQRSTSGRAGTGELFF
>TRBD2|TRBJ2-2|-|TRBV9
TGTGCCAGCAGCGTAGAGGGCGGGAGGGCCCCCGGGGAGCTGTTTTTT
CASSVEGGRAPGELFF
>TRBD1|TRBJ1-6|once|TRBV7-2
TGTGCCAGCAGCCCGGACAGGGGATACGATTCACCCCTCCACTTT
CASSPDRGYDSPLHF
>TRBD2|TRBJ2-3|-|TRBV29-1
TGCAGCGTTGAAGAGGGCGGGGGGCGCACAGATACGCAGTATTTT
CSVEEGGGRTDTQYF
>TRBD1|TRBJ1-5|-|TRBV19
TGTGCCAGTAGTCGAAGGGACAGGGAGGATCAGCCCCAGCATTTT
CASSRRDREDQPQHF
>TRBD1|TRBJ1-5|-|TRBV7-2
TGTGCCAGCAGCTTAGATGCAGGGGGCGGTCAGCCCCAGCATTTT
CASSLDAGGGQPQHF
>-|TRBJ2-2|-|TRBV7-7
TGTGCCAGCAGCCCCGATTCGGCCGGGGAGCTGTTTTTT
CASSPDSAGELFF
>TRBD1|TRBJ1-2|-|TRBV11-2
TGTGCCAGCAGCCCTGACAGGGGTGACTATGGCTACACCTTC
CASSPDRGDYGYTF
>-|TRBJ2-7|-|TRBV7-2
TGTGCCAGCAGCCCTAGCCGTACGAACTACGAGCAGTACTTC
CASSPSRTNYEQYF
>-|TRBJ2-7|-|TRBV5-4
TGTGCCAGCAGCCGAGACTACTCCTACGAGCAGTACTTC
CASSRDYSYEQYF
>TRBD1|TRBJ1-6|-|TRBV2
TGTGCCAGCAGTACGGGGACAGAAAATTCACCCCTCCACTTT
CASSTGTENSPLHF
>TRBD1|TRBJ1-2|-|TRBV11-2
TGTGCCAGCAGCTTAGCCACAGGGGGAATTGGCTACACCTTC
CASSLATGGIGYTF
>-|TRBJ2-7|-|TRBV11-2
TGTGCCAGCAGCTTAGGCGGGACGTACCCCTACGAGCAGTACTTC
CASSLGGTYPYEQYF
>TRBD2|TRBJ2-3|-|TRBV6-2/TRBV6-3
TGTGCCAGCAGTTCGGGACTAGCGGGGGGACTTAGCACAGATACGCAGTATTTT
CASSSGLAGGLSTDTQYF
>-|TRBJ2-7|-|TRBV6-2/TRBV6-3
TGTGCCAGCAGTCGGGGATTTTCAATCGGAACCTACGAGCAGTACTTC
CASSRGFSIGTYEQYF
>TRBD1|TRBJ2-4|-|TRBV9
TGTGCCAGCAGCGTAGCGGCAGGGGGTGTTCAAAACATTCAGTACTTC
CASSVAAGGVQNIQYF
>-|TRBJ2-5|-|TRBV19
TGTGCCAGTAGTATCGCCGGAAAGGGAGGAGAGACCCAGTACTTC
CASSIAGKGGETQYF
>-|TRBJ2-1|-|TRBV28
TGTGCCAGCAGCTTTTACAATGAGCAGTTCTTC
CASSFYNEQFF
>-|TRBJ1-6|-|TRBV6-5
TGTGCCAGCAGTAGGATTCGGACAGATAATTCACCCCTCCACTTT
CASSRIRTDNSPLHF
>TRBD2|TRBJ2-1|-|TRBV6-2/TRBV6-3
TGTGCCAGCAGTTGGACTAGCGGGTACAATGAGCAGTTCTTC
CASSWTSGYNEQFF
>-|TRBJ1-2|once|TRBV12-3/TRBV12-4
TGTGCCAGCAGTTTATCGAGGGTTGGCTACACCTTC
CASSLSRVGYTF
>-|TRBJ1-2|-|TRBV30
TGTGCCTGGACAGTACCCCGGAGATACGGCTACACCTTC
CAWTVPRRYGYTF
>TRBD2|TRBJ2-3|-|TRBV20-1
TGCAGTGCTAGTACCGGGACTAGCGGGGGAGGCAGCACAGATACGCAGTATTTT
CSASTGTSGGGSTDTQYF
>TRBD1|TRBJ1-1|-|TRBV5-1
TGCGCCAGCAGCCTCGGGACAGGGGAGGGTTTGGGCACTGAAGCTTTCTTT
CASSLGTGEGLGTEAFF
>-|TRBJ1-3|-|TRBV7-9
TGTGCCAGCAGCTTAGCCGGCTCTGGAAACACCATATATTTT
CASSLAGSGNTIYF
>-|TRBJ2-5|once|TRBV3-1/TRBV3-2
TGTGCCAGCAGCCAATCCGTGACCCAGGGGGAGACCCAGTACTTC
CASSQSVTQGETQYF
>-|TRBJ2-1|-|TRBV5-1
TGCGCCAGCAGCCCGGGGGTTTTGGGGAATGAGCAGTTCTTC
CASSPGVLGNEQFF
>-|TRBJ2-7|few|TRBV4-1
TGCGCCAGCAGCCAAGCCCCTACCACCTACGAGCAGTACTTC
CASSQAPTTYEQYF
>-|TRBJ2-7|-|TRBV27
TGTGCCAGCAGTTTGTATCGGATGGAGGGGACCTACTCCTACGAGCAGTACTTC
CASSLYRMEGTYSYEQYF
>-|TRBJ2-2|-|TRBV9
TGTGCCAGCAGCGTAGGGGTAGGGGCCACCGGGGAGCTGTTTTTT
CASSVGVGATGELFF
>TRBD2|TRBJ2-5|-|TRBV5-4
TGTGCCAGCAGCTTGCGGGGGGGGTCCGAGACCCAGTACTTC
CASSLRGGSETQYF
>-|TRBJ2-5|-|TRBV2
TGTGCCAGCAGTCCCCCCCCAGGCCGGCAAGAGACCCAGTACTTC
CASSPPPGRQETQYF
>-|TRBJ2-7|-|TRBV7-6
TGTGCCAGCAGTCCCTCCCCCTACGAGCAGTACTTC
CASSPSPYEQYF
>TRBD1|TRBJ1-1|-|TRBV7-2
TGTGCCAGCAGCCGGGGACAGCCTAACACTGAAGCTTTCTTT
CASSRGQPNTEAFF
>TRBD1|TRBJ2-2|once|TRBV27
TGTGCCAGCAGTTATGGTTGGGACAGTCGGACCGGGGAGCTGTTTTTT
CASSYGWDSRTGELFF
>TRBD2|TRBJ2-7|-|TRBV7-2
TGTGCCAGCAGCTTAGGTCCGGCGCCCTCCCGGCGGGAGGGAAACGAGCAGTACTTC
CASSLGPAPSRREGNEQYF
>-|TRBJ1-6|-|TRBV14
TGTGCCAGCAGCCAAGTTAGCTCCTATAATTCACCCCTCCACTTT
CASSQVSSYNSPLHF
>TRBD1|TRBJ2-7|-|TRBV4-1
TGCGCCAGCAGCCCCATGGGACAGGGGGGAAACGAGCAGTACTTC
CASSPMGQGGNEQYF
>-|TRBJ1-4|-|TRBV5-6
TGTGCCAGCAGCTCCCGCCTTGGGGGGGCAACTAATGAAAAACTGTTTTTT
CASSSRLGGATNEKLFF
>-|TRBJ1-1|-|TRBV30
TGTGCCTGGAGTGTAACGCGGGGAGACACTGAAGCTTTCTTT
CAWSVTRGDTEAFF
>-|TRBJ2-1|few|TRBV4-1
TGCGCCAGCAGCCCGTGGGGGGGCAGCTCCTACAATGAGCAGTTCTTC
CASSPWGGSSYNEQFF
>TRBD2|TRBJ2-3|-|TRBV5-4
TGTGCCAGCAGCTTGCGGTATGCGGGGGGTCCCACAGATACGCAGTATTTT
CASSLRYAGGPTDTQYF
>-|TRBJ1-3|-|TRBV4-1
TGCGCCAGCAGCCAAGTACAGGGTGACTCTGGAAACACCATATATTTT
CASSQVQGDSGNTIYF
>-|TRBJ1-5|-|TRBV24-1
TGTGCCACCTCAACAGGGTACGGCAATCAGCCCCAGCATTTT
CATSTGYGNQPQHF
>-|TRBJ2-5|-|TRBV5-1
TGCGCCAGCAGCTTGTCGAGGAGGGACCAAGAGACCCAGTACTTC
CASSLSRRDQETQYF
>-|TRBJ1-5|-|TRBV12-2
TGTGCAAGTCGCTTCCGGGACAGGGGTAGTAGTCCCCAGCATTTT
CASRFRDRGSSPQHF
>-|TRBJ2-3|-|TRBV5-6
TGTGCCAGCAGCTTGGTTGGTCCCGGTATACTAACAGATACGCAGTATTTT
CASSLVGPGILTDTQYF
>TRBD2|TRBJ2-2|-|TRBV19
TGTGCCAGTAGTCGGTTAGCGGGGGGGCCGGACACCGGGGAGCTGTTTTTT
CASSRLAGGPDTGELFF